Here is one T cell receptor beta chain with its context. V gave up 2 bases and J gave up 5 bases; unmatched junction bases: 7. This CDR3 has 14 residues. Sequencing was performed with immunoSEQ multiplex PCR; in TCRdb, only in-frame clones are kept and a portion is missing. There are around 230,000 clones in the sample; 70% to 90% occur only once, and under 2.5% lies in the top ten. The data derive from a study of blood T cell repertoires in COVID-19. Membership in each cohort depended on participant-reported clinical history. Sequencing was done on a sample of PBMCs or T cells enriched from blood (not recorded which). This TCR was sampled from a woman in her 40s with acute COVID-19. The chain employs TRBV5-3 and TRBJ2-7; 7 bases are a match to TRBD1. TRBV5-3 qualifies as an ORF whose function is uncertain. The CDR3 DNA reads TGTGCCAGAAGCTTTTCGGGACAGCATAACGAGCAGTACTTC. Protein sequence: CARSFSGQHNEQYF.